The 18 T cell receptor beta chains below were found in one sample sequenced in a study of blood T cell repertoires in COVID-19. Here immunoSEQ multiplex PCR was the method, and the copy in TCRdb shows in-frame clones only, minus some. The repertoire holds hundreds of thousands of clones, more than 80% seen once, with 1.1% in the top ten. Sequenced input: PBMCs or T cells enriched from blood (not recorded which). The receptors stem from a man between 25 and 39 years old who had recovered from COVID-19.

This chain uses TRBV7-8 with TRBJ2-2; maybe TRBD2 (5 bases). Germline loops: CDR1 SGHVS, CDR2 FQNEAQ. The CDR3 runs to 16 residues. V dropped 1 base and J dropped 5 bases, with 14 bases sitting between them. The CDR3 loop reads CASSLGDYLGTGELFF. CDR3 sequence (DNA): TGTGCCAGCAGCTTAGGCGACTACCTGGGGACCGGGGAGCTGTTTTTT.

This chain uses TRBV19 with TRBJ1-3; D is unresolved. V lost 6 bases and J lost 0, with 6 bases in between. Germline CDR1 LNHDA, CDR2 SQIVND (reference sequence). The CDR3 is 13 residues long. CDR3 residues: CASRRSSGNTIYF. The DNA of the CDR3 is TGTGCCAGTAGACGGAGCTCTGGAAACACCATATATTTT.

CDR3 amino acids: CASSPGQPTSALGYTF. Written as DNA, the CDR3 is TGTGCCAGCTCACCGGGACAGCCGACCAGCGCCCTCGGCTACACCTTC. The chain employs TRBV18 and TRBJ1-2, with 7 bases matching TRBD1. Per germline, CDR1 KGHSH and CDR2 LQKENI. This CDR3 is 16 amino acids long. With V trimmed by 3 bases and J by 8 bases, 15 bases remained unmatched.

CDR3 sequence reads: CASSPGTSTMETQYF. CDR3 DNA sequence: TGTGCCAGCAGTCCCGGGACTTCCACCATGGAGACCCAGTACTTC. The gene calls are TRBV28 and TRBJ2-5, with a tentative D call TRBD2 (6 bases). There are 15 residues in the CDR3. V was shortened by 5 bases and J by 5 bases, with 18 bases between the two germline ends. The germline gives CDR1 MDHEN, CDR2 SYDVKM.

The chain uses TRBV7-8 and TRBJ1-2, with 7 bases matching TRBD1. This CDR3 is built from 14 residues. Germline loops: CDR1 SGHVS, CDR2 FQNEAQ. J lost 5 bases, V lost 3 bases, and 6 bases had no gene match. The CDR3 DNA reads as TGTGCCAGCAGCTTCGACAGGGACATTTATGGCTACACCTTC. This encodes CASSFDRDIYGYTF.

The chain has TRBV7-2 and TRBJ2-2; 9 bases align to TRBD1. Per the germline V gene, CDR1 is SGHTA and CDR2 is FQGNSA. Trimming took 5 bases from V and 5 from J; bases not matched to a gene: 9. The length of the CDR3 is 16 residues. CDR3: CASSPSGGQGTGELFF. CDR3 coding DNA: TGTGCCAGCAGCCCCTCCGGGGGACAGGGAACCGGGGAGCTGTTTTTT.

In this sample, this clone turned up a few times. The CDR3 region has the DNA TGTGCCAGCAGCAAAGGACTAAACCTTGAAGCTTTCTTT. This translates into CASSKGLNLEAFF. The chain joins TRBV2 to TRBJ1-1, with no clear D. Germline CDR1 is SNHLY and CDR2 is FYNNEI. CDR3 length equals 13 residues. The germline V and J ends were trimmed by 6 bases and 7 bases, with 15 bases remaining between them.

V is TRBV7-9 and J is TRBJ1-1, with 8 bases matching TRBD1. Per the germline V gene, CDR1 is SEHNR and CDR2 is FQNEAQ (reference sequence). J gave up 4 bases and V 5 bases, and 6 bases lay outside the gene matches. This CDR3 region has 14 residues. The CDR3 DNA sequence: TGTGCCAGCAGCCCACCACAGGGGGGCACTGAAGCTTTCTTT. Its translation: CASSPPQGGTEAFF.

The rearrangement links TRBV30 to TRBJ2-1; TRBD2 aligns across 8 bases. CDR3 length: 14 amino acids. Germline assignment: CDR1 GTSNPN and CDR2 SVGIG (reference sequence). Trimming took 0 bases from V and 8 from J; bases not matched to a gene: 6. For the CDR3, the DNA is TGTGCCTGGAGTGTACGGGCGGGAGGTTATGAGCAGTTCTTC. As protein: CAWSVRAGGYEQFF.

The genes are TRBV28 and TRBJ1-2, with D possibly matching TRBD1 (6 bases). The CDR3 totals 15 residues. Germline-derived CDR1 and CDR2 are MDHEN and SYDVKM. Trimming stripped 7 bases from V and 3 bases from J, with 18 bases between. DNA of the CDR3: TGTGCCAGCATTCCCAAGCGGGGGCGTCACTATGGCTACACCTTC. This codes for CASIPKRGRHYGYTF.

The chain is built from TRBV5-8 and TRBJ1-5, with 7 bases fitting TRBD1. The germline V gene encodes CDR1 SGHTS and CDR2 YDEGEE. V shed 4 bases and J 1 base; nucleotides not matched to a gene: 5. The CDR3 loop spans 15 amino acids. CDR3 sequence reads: CASSAGTDSNQPQHF. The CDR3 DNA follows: TGTGCCAGCAGCGCCGGGACAGACAGCAATCAGCCCCAGCATTTT. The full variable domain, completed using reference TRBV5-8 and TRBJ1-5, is EAGVTQSPTHLIKTRGQQATLRCSPISGHTSVYWYQQALGLGLQFLLWYDEGEERNRGNFPPRFSGRQFPNYSSELNVNALELEDSALYLCASSAGTDSNQPQHFGDGTRLSIL.

CDR3 in amino acids: CSGTVNEKLFF. CDR3 DNA: TGCAGTGGGACAGTCAATGAAAAACTGTTTTTT. This chain uses TRBV20-1 with TRBJ1-4; D is perhaps TRBD1 (6 bases). V was clipped by 7 bases and J by 5 bases, with 8 bases between them. This CDR3 comprises 11 residues. Germline CDR1 and CDR2: DFQATT and SNEGSKA (reference sequence).

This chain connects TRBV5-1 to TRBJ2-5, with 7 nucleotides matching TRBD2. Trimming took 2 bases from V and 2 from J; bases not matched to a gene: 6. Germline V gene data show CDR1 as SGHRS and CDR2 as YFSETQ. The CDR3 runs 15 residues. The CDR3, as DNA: TGCGCCAGCAGCTTCCAACTAGCGCCACAAGAGACCCAGTACTTC. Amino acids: CASSFQLAPQETQYF.

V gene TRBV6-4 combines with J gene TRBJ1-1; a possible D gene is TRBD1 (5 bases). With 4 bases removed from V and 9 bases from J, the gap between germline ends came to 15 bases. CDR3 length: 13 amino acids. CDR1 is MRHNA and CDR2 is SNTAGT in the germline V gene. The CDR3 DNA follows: TGTGCCAGCAGTGTCTCCGCGGGGGAAAAAGCTTTCTTT. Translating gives CASSVSAGEKAFF.

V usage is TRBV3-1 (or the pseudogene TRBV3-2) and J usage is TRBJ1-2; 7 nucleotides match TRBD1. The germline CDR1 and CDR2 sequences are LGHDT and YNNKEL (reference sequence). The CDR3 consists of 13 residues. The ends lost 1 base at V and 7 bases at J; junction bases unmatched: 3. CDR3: CASSQGTGVGYTF. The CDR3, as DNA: TGTGCCAGCAGCCAAGGGACAGGCGTTGGCTACACCTTC.

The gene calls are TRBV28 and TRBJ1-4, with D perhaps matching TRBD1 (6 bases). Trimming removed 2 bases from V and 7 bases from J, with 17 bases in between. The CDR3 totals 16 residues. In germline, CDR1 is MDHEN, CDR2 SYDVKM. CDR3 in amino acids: CASSLPIPQGSEKLFF. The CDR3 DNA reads TGTGCCAGCAGTTTACCGATCCCGCAGGGGAGTGAAAAACTGTTTTTT.

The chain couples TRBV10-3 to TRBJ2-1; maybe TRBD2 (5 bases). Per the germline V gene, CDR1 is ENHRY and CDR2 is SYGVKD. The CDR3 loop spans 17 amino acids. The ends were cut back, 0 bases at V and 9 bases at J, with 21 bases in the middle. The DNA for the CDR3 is TGTGCCATCAGTGAGTCTGAGTTCCCAGCGGAGCAGCCTGAGCAGTTCTTC. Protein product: CAISESEFPAEQPEQFF.

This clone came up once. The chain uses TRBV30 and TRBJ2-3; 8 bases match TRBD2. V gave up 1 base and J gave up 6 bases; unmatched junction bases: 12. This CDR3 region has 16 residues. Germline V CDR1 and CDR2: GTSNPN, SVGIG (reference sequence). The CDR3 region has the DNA TGTGCCTGGAGTGATGGACTAGCCCCGGGTGGGGATACGCAGTATTTT. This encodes CAWSDGLAPGGDTQYF.